This T cell receptor beta chain originates from a study of CD8 T cells in ankylosing spondylitis. CDR1 and CDR2 from the germline V gene are DFQATT and SNEGSKA (reference sequence). V trimming: 6 bases; J trimming: 2 bases; junction bases outside the gene matches: 10. The CDR3 has 15 residues. Study outcomes and limitations: Reports say disease-linked clones showed up significantly more in matched ankylosing spondylitis synovial fluid. There were earlier reports of some motif variants in reactive arthritis synovial fluid and blood. A motif of fewer than ten highly homologous TCR beta variants was seen as apparently characteristic of ankylosing spondylitis blood.

With respect to this clonotype: Its cognate antigen is unknown.

Using quantitative 5'-RACE with molecular barcodes, the authors made TCR beta libraries. TCRdb called the 5' RACE reads again in MiXCR, with one record for every CDR3 protein. The sample contains a few hundred thousand distinct CDR3 sequences, approximately 20% of which appear only once. The sequenced sample consisted of blood, either unsorted or a sorted T cell fraction (not recorded which). The sequence was collected from a male donor with ankylosing spondylitis. The chain joins TRBV20-1 to TRBJ1-2, with 9 bases that match TRBD1. The CDR3 DNA is TGCAGTGCCCAGGACAGGGGAACATTAAACTATGGCTACACCTTC. It codes for CSAQDRGTLNYGYTF.